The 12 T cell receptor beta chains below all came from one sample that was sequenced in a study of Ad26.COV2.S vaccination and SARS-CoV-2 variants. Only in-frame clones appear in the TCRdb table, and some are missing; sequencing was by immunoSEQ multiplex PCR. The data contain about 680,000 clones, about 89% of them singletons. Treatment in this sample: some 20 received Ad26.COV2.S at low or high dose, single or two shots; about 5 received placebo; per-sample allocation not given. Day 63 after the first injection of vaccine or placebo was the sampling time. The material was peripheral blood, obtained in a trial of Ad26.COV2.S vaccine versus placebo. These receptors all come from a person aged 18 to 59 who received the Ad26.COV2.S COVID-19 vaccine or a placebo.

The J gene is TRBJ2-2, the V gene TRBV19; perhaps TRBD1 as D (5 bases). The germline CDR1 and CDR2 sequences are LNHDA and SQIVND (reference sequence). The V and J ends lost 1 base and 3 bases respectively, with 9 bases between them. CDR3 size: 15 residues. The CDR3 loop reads CASSIGQPHTGELFF. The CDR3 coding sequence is TGTGCCAGTAGTATAGGACAGCCCCACACCGGGGAGCTGTTTTTT.

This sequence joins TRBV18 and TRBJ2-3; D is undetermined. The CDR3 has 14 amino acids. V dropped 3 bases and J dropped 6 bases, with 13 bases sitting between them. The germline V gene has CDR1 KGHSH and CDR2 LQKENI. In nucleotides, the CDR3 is TGTGCCAGCTCACCTCCTGGCAGACTGGATACGCAGTATTTT. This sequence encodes CASSPPGRLDTQYF.

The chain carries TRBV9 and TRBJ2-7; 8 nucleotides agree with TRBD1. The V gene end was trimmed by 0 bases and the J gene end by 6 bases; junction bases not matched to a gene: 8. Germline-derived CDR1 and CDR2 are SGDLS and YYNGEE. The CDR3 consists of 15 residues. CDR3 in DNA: TGTGCCAGCAGCGTAGATCTGGACAGGGCGCTCGAGCAGTACTTC. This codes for CASSVDLDRALEQYF.

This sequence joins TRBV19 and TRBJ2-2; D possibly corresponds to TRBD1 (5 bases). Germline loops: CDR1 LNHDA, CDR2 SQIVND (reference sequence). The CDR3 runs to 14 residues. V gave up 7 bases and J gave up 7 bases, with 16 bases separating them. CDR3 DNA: TGTGCCAGTAATCCCAGGGTTAGGGGCGGGGAGCTGTTTTTT. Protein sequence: CASNPRVRGGELFF.

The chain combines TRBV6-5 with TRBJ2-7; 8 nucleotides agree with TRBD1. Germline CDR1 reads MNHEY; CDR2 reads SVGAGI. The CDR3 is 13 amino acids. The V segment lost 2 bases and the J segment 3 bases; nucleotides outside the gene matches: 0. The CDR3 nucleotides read TGTGCCAGCAGTTACGACAGGGGCTACGAGCAGTACTTC. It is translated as CASSYDRGYEQYF.

The CDR3 region has the DNA TGTGCCAGTAAAGAGTGGGGGACAGCTGGGGCCAACGTCCTGACTTTC. As protein: CASKEWGTAGANVLTF. The rearrangement joins TRBV19 to TRBJ2-6, with 7 bases fitting TRBD1. The V segment lost 7 bases and the J segment 2 bases; nucleotides outside the gene matches: 8. This CDR3 is built from 16 residues. Looked up from germline, CDR1 is LNHDA and CDR2 is SQIVND (reference sequence).

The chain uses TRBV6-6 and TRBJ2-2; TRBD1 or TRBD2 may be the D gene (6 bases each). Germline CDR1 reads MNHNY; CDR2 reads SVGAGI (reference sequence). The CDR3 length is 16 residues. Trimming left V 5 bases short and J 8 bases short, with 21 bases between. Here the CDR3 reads CASSHPGTPRGGELFF. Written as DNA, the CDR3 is TGTGCCAGCAGTCACCCCGGGACACCCCGGGGGGGGGAGCTGTTTTTT.

Written as DNA, the CDR3 is TGTGCCAGCAGCTCGGGACAGGCGAACTCTGGAAACACCATATATTTT. Protein: CASSSGQANSGNTIYF. The chain combines TRBV7-6 with TRBJ1-3; TRBD1 matches 8 bases. V shed 4 bases and J 0 bases; nucleotides not matched to a gene: 5. The CDR3 is made up of 16 amino acids. CDR1 is SGHVS and CDR2 is FNYEAQ in the germline V gene.

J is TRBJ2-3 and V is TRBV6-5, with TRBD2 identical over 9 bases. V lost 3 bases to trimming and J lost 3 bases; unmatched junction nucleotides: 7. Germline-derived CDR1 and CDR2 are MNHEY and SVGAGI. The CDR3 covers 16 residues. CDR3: CASSYLAGVRTDTQYF. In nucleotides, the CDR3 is TGTGCCAGCAGTTATTTAGCGGGGGTGAGAACAGATACGCAGTATTTT.

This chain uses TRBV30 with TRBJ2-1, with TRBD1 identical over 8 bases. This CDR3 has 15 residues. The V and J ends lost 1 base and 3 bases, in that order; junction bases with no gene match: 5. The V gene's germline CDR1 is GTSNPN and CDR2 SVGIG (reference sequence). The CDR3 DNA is TGTGCCTGGAGTGGGGGGACAGGTGGCTACAATGAGCAGTTCTTC. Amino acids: CAWSGGTGGYNEQFF.

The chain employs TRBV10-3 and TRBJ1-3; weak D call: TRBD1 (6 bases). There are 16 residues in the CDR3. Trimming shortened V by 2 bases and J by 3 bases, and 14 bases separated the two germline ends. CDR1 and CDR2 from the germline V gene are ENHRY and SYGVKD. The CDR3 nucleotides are TGTGCCATCAGTGAGAGGGGGACCCTCGATGGAAACACCATATATTTT. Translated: CAISERGTLDGNTIYF.

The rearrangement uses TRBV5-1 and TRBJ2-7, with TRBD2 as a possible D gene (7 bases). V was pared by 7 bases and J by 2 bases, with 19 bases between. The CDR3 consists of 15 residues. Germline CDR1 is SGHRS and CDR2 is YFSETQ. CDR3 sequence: CASSTLGGQTYEQYF. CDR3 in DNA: TGCGCCAGCTCCACGCTGGGGGGGCAGACCTACGAGCAGTACTTC.